Listed here is a single TCR beta chain. This record belongs to a study of blood T cell repertoires in COVID-19. On the study more broadly: T cells, B-cell-depleted T cells, or PBMCs supplied cDNA or gDNA.

The germline V gene has CDR1 SNHLY and CDR2 FYNNEI. Trimming pared 10 bases from V and 7 bases from J, leaving 16 bases between. This CDR3 is built from 12 residues. Original methodology: Estimation of nucleated cell counts was performed using reference gene primer amplification. Libraries were prepared by immunoSEQ multiplex PCR; TCRdb keeps only in-frame clonotypes and omits some of them. V, J and clone size derive from that table, while D and trimming were established from the DNA sequence. The sample shows roughly 250,000 clones, more than 70% of them seen only once. Participants came from 20 to 25 US areas, aged about 18 to 95 years. Cohorts were assigned according to the clinical history that participants reported.

The V call is TRBV2, the J call TRBJ2-5; possible D gene TRBD2, 6 bases. The TCR was taken from a woman aged 40 to 55 with acute COVID-19. The sequencing input was PBMCs or T cells enriched from blood (not recorded which). This CDR3 reads CATTRDGGTQYF. The DNA of the CDR3 is TGTGCCACTACCCGGGACGGGGGGACCCAGTACTTC. Full variable domain (rest looked up from reference TRBV2 and TRBJ2-5): EPEVTQTPSHQVTQMGQEVILRCVPISNHLYFYWYRQILGQKVEFLVSFYNNEISEKSEIFDDQFSVERPDGSNFTLKIRSTKLEDSAMYFCATTRDGGTQYFGPGTRLLVL.